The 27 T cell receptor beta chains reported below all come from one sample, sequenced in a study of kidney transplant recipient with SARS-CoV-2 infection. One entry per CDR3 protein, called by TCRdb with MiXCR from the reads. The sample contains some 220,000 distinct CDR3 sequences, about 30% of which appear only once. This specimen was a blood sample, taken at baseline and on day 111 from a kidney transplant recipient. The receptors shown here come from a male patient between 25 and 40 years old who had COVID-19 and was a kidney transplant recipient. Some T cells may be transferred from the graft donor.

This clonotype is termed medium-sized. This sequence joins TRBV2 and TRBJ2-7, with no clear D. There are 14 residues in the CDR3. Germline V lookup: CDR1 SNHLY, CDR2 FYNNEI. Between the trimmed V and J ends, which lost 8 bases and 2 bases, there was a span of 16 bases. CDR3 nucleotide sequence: TGTGCCAGCTCAGGACGAGAAGTAGCCTACGAGCAGTACTTC. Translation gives CASSGREVAYEQYF.

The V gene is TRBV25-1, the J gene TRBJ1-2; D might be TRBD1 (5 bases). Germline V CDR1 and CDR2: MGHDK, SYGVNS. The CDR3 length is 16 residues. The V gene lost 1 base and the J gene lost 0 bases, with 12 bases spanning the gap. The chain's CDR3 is CASSESARGANYGYTF. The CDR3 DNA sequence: TGTGCCAGCAGTGAATCAGCTCGGGGGGCTAACTATGGCTACACCTTC.

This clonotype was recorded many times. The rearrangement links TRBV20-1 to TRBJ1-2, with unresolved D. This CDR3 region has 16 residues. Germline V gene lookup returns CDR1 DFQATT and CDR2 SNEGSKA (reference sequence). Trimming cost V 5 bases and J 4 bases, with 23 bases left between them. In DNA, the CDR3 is TGCAGTGCTTTTGCAGAGCTGTTTCGAAAGACCTATGGCTACACCTTC. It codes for CSAFAELFRKTYGYTF.

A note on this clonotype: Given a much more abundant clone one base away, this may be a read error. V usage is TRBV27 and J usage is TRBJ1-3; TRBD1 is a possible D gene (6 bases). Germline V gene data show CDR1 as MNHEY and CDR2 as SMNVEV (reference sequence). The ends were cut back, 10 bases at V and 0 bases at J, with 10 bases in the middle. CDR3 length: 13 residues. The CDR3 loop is CANMGASGNTIYF. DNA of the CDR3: TGTGCCAACATGGGGGCCTCTGGAAACACCATATATTTT.

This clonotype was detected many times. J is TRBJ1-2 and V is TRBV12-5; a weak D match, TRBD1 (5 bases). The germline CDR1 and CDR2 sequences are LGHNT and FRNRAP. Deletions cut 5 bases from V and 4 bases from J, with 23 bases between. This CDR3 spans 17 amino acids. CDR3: CASGGSCLQGKTYGYTF. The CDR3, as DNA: TGTGCTAGTGGTGGAAGCTGTTTGCAGGGAAAGACCTATGGCTACACCTTC.

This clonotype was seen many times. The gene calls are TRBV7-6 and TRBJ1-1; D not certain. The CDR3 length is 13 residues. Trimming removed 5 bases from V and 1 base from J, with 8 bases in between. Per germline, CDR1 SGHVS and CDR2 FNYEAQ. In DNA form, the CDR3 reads TGTGCCAGCAGCGGAGTAGGGAACACTGAAGCTTTCTTT. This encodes CASSGVGNTEAFF.

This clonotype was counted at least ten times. CDR3 sequence: CASSLARPGPDTQYF. The DNA of the CDR3 is TGCGCCAGCAGCTTGGCCCGACCCGGGCCAGATACGCAGTATTTT. The V gene is TRBV5-1, the J gene TRBJ2-3, with D uncertain. Germline assignment: CDR1 SGHRS and CDR2 YFSETQ. There are 15 residues in the CDR3. Trimming left V 0 bases short and J 4 bases short, with 12 bases between. Based on the CDR3 plus reference TRBV5-1 and TRBJ2-3, the full variable domain is KAGVTQTPRYLIKTRGQQVTLSCSPISGHRSVSWYQQTPGQGLQFLFEYFSETQRNKGNFPGRFSGRQFSNSRSEMNVSTLELGDSALYLCASSLARPGPDTQYFGPGTRLTVL.

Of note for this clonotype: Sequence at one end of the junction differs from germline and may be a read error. The CDR3: CASSDSDNEQFF. CDR3 in DNA: TGTGCCAGCAGCGACTCCGACAATGAGCAGTTCTTC. The V and J genes are TRBV7-2 and TRBJ2-1; D unclear. The V gene's germline CDR1 is SGHTA and CDR2 FQGNSA. This CDR3 spans 12 amino acids.

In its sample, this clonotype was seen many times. The CDR3 DNA reads as TGCGCCAGCAGCCTCAGCGGGAGCGGCTACGAGCAGTACTTC. Translating gives CASSLSGSGYEQYF. The chain links TRBV5-1 to TRBJ2-7, with 8 nucleotides matching TRBD2. Losses at the gene ends were 4 bases for V and 3 bases for J; bases not matched to a gene: 6. From germline, CDR1 is SGHRS and CDR2 YFSETQ. The CDR3 covers 14 residues. Full variable domain (rest looked up from reference TRBV5-1 and TRBJ2-7): KAGVTQTPRYLIKTRGQQVTLSCSPISGHRSVSWYQQTPGQGLQFLFEYFSETQRNKGNFPGRFSGRQFSNSRSEMNVSTLELGDSALYLCASSLSGSGYEQYFGPGTRLTVT.

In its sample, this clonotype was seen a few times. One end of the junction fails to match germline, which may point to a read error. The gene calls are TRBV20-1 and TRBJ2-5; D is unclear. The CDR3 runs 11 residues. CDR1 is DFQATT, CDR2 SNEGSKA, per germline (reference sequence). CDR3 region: CSASSPRLHIF. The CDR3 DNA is TGCAGTGCTAGTTCCCCGCGACTCCATATCTTC.

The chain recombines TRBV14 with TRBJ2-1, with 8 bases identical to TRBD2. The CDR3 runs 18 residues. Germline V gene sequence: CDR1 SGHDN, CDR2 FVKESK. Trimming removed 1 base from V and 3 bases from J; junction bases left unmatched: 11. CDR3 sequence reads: CASSQGVEVAGIYNEQFF. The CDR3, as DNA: TGTGCCAGCAGCCAAGGTGTTGAAGTAGCGGGGATCTACAATGAGCAGTTCTTC.

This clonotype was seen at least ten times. Written as DNA, the CDR3 is TGTGCCAGCAGTGAAGGCGCAGGGGTTCACACCGGGGAGCTGTTTTTT. This sequence encodes CASSEGAGVHTGELFF. The chain joins TRBV6-1 to TRBJ2-2, with D perhaps matching TRBD1 (6 bases). Trimming shortened V by 1 base and J by 3 bases, and 12 bases separated the two germline ends. This CDR3 has 16 residues. Per the germline V gene, CDR1 is MNHNS and CDR2 is SASEGT.

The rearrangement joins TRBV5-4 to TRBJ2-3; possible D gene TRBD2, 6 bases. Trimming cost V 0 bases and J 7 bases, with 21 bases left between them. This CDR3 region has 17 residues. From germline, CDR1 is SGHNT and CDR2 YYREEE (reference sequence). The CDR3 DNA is TGTGCCAGCAGCTTGGGGGGGGTTGGGACCGACGGCAATACGCAGTATTTT. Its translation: CASSLGGVGTDGNTQYF.

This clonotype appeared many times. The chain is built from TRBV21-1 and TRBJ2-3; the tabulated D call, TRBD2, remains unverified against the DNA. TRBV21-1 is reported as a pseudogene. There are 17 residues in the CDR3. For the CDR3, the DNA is TGTGCCAGCAGCCGGCCCATAGCTACAGTCATGCAAGATACGCAGTATTTT. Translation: CASSRPIATVMQDTQYF.

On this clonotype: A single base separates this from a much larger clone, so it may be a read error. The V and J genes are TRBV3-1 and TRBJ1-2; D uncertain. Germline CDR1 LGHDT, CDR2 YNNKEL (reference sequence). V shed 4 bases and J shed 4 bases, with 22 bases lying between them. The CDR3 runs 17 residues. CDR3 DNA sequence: TGTGCCAGCAGCCGGGGTGACGCCCTTCGAAAGACCTATGGCTACACCTTC. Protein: CASSRGDALRKTYGYTF.

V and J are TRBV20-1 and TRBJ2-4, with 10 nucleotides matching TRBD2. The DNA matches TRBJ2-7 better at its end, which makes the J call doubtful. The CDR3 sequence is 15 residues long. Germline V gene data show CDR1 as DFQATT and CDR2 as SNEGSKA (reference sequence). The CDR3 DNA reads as TGCAGTGCTACTAGTATAGCGGGGGGACTCTACGAGCAGTACTTC. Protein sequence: CSATSIAGGLYEQYF.

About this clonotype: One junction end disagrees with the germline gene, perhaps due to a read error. The CDR3 DNA sequence: TGTGCCAGCAGCCAATCGAAGGGACTTCATTACAATAAGCAGTTCTTC. Protein product: CASSQSKGLHYNKQFF. This sequence joins TRBV14 and TRBJ2-1, with a tentative D call TRBD2 (6 bases). CDR1 SGHDN and CDR2 FVKESK come from the germline V gene. The CDR3 length is 16 residues.

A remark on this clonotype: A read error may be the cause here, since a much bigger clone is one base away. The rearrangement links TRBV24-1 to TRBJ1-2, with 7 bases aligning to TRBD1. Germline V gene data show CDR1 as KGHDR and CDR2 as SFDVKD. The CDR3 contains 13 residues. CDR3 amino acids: CATSEQGFHGYIF. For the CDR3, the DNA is TGTGCCACCAGTGAACAGGGGTTTCATGGCTACATCTTC.

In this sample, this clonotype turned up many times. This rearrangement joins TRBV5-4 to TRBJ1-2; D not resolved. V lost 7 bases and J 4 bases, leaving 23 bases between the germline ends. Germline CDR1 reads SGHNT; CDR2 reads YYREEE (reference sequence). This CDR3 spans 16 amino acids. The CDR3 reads CASCVCVPGKTYGYTF. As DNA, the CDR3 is TGTGCCAGCTGTGTTTGCGTACCAGGAAAGACCTATGGCTACACCTTC.

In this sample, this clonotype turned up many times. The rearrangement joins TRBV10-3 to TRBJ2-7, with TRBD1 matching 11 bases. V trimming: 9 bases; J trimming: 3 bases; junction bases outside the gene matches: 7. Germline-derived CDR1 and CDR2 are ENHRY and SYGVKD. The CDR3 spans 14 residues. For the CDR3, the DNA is TGTGCCATGTCTCGGACAGGGGGCGTCTACGAGCAGTACTTC. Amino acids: CAMSRTGGVYEQYF.

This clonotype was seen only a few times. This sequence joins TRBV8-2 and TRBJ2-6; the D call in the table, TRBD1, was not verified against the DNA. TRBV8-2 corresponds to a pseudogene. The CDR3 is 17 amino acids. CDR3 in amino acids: CGTGARITQSRANVLTF. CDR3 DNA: TGTGGCACAGGCGCGAGGATAACACAAAGTCGGGCCAACGTCCTGACTTTC.

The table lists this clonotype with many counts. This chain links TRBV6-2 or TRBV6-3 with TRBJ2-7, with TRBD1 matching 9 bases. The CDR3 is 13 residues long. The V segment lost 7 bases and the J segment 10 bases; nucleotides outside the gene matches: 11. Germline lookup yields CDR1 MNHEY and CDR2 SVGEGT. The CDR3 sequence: CASKLTGGIRQYF. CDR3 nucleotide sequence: TGTGCCAGCAAATTGACAGGGGGTATCCGACAGTACTTC.

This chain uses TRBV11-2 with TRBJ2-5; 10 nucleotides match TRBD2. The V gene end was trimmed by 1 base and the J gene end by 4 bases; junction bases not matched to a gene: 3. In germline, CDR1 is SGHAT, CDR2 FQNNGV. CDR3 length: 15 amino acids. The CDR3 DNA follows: TGTGCCAGCAGCTTAGTAGCGGGAGGCCCAGAGACCCAGTACTTC. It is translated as CASSLVAGGPETQYF.

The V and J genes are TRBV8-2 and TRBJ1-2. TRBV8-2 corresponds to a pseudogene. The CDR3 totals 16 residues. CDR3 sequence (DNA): TGTGGCAGTCTTGGATATGATAGCCGAAAGACCTATGGCTACACCTTC. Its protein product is CGSLGYDSRKTYGYTF.

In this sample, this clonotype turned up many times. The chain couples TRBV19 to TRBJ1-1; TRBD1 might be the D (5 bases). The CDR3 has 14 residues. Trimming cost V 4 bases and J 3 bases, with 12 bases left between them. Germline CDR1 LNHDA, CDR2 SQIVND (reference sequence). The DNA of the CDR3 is TGTGCCAGTAGTACAGGGTATAGGGACACTGAAGCTTTCTTT. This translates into CASSTGYRDTEAFF.

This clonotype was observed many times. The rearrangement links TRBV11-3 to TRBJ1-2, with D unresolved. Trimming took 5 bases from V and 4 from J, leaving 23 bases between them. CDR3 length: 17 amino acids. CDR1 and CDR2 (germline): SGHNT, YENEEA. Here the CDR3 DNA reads TGTGCCAGCAGCAAGAGCATCGATCTCGGAAAGACCTATGGCTACACCTTC. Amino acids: CASSKSIDLGKTYGYTF. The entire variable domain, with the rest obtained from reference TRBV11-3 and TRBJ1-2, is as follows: EAGVVQSPRYKIIEKKQPVAFWCNPISGHNTLYWYLQNLGQGPELLIRYENEEAVDDSQLPKDRFSAERLKGVDSTLKIQPAELGDSAVYLCASSKSIDLGKTYGYTFGSGTRLTVV.

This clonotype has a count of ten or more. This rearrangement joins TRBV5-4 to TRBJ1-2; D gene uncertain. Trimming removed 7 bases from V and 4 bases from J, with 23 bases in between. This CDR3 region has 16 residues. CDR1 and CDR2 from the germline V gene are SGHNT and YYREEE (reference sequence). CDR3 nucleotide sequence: TGTGCCAGCCGTTTCATCGTACCAGGAAAGACCTATGGCTACACCTTC. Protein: CASRFIVPGKTYGYTF. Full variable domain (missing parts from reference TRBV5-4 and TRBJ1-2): ETGVTQSPTHLIKTRGQQVTLRCSSQSGHNTVSWYQQALGQGPQFIFQYYREEENGRGNFPPRFSGLQFPNYSSELNVNALELDDSALYLCASRFIVPGKTYGYTFGSGTRLTVV.